What follows are 17 T cell receptor beta chains derived from one specimen sequenced in a study of human T cells and chemical hapten exposure. MiXCR, run by TCRdb on the RACE reads, gives a single entry per CDR3 protein. Of approximately 73,000 distinct CDR3 sequences in the sample, 9% to 12% were seen once. Time point specified: patch test 1, 2 weeks after DPC sensitization. Documented treatment: therapeutic diphenylcyclopropenone sensitization with weekly scalp DPC. The input for sequencing was whole blood, taken in connection with sensitization to the hapten diphenylcyclopropenone (DPC). Receptors originate from a woman between 50 and 59 years old with alopecia areata. Some clones in this sample may be carry-over from other donors' samples.

The chain combines TRBV19 with TRBJ2-3; D not resolved. The CDR3 consists of 16 residues. V gave up 5 bases and J gave up 0 bases, with 15 bases separating them. Germline-derived CDR1 and CDR2 are LNHDA and SQIVND (reference sequence). The CDR3 is CASSLGEFSSTDTQYF. The CDR3 DNA sequence: TGTGCCAGTAGTTTAGGAGAGTTTTCTAGCACAGATACGCAGTATTTT. Full variable domain (rest looked up from reference TRBV19 and TRBJ2-3): DGGITQSPKYLFRKEGQNVTLSCEQNLNHDAMYWYRQDPGQGLRLIYYSQIVNDFQKGDIAEGYSVSREKKESFPLTVTSAQKNPTAFYLCASSLGEFSSTDTQYFGPGTRLTVL.

This clonotype was recorded many times. The V and J genes are TRBV27 and TRBJ1-1; perhaps TRBD1 as D (5 bases). The CDR3 is made up of 14 amino acids. Germline V CDR1 and CDR2: MNHEY, SMNVEV (reference sequence). Trimming removed 4 bases at V and 1 base at J, with 10 bases between. The CDR3 nucleotides are TGTGCCAGCAGTTCTTTTACAGGGAACACTGAAGCTTTCTTT. It encodes CASSSFTGNTEAFF.

This clonotype was counted ten times or more. The V call is TRBV7-9, the J call TRBJ1-6, with D possibly TRBD1 on 5 matching bases. Looked up from germline, CDR1 is SEHNR and CDR2 is FQNEAQ (reference sequence). The CDR3 is 15 amino acids. Trimming cost V 4 bases and J 0 bases, with 7 bases left between them. The CDR3: CASSWGSSYNSPLHF. As DNA, the CDR3 is TGTGCCAGCAGCTGGGGGAGCTCCTATAATTCACCCCTCCACTTT.

J is TRBJ1-2 and V is TRBV12-3 or TRBV12-4; D call uncertain. The CDR3 extends over 10 amino acids. With 5 bases removed from V and 8 bases from J, the gap between germline ends came to 6 bases. The CDR3 region is CASSRRGYTF. The CDR3 coding sequence is TGTGCCAGCAGTCGAAGAGGCTACACCTTC.

This clonotype was recorded a few times. CDR3 DNA: TGTGCCAGCAGCCAAGATCAGGGCCCCACAGATACGCAGTATTTT. Amino acids: CASSQDQGPTDTQYF. J is TRBJ2-3 and V is TRBV14; possible D gene TRBD1, 5 bases. This CDR3 has 15 residues. From germline, CDR1 is SGHDN and CDR2 FVKESK. Trimming shortened V by 0 bases and J by 2 bases, and 9 bases separated the two germline ends.

The rearrangement uses TRBV7-6 and TRBJ2-1, with D uncertain. The CDR3 totals 14 residues. Germline V CDR1 and CDR2: SGHVS, FNYEAQ. Trimming stripped 3 bases from V and 4 bases from J, with 10 bases between. In nucleotides, the CDR3 is TGTGCCAGCAGCTTGATAAAGGGATACAATGAGCAGTTCTTC. Protein sequence: CASSLIKGYNEQFF.

This sequence joins TRBV6-5 and TRBJ1-1, with D maybe TRBD1 (5 bases). Germline CDR1 MNHEY, CDR2 SVGAGI. The CDR3 loop spans 14 amino acids. Trimming stripped 8 bases from V and 0 bases from J, with 13 bases between. CDR3 nucleotide sequence: TGTGCCAGCTTTCCAGGGACGCTGAACACTGAAGCTTTCTTT. Protein: CASFPGTLNTEAFF.

This clonotype was detected many times. V is TRBV12-3 or TRBV12-4 and J is TRBJ2-2, with D possibly matching TRBD1 (5 bases). The CDR3 totals 14 residues. Trimming shortened V by 6 bases and J by 1 base, and 9 bases separated the two germline ends. The CDR3 sequence: CASSRTQNTGELFF. The CDR3 DNA follows: TGTGCCAGCAGCAGGACACAGAACACCGGGGAGCTGTTTTTT.

The chain uses TRBV6-5 and TRBJ1-5; the match to TRBD1 covers 8 bases. Unmatched junction bases numbered 9, after V lost 5 bases and J lost 0 bases. Germline loops: CDR1 MNHEY, CDR2 SVGAGI. The CDR3 runs to 17 residues. The CDR3 is CASSDLRQGYSNQPQHF. In DNA, the CDR3 is TGTGCCAGCAGTGACCTTCGACAGGGGTATAGCAATCAGCCCCAGCATTTT.

V is TRBV11-2 and J is TRBJ2-1; D possibly uses TRBD1 or TRBD2 (5 bases each). The CDR3 is made up of 15 amino acids. Germline V gene sequence: CDR1 SGHAT, CDR2 FQNNGV. Between the trimmed V and J ends, which lost 5 bases and 0 bases, there was a span of 11 bases. The CDR3: CASSTGASSYNEQFF. Here the CDR3 DNA reads TGTGCCAGCAGCACCGGGGCGAGCTCCTACAATGAGCAGTTCTTC.

This clonotype was seen at least ten times. The rearrangement uses TRBV6-2 or TRBV6-3 and TRBJ2-1, with D tentatively TRBD1 or TRBD2 (5 bases each). The V gene's germline CDR1 is MNHEY and CDR2 SVGEGT. This CDR3 has 13 amino acids. The ends were cut back, 8 bases at V and 9 bases at J, with 17 bases in the middle. The CDR3 nucleotides are TGTGCCAGCGCCCGGGACCAGAGGTTTGAGCAGTTCTTC. Protein: CASARDQRFEQFF.

The chain is built from TRBV12-3 or TRBV12-4 and TRBJ2-5; TRBD2 matches 10 bases. Trimming cost V 3 bases and J 4 bases; bases outside gene matches: 5. The CDR3 runs to 15 residues. The CDR3 protein is CASSLSGRARETQYF. CDR3 in DNA: TGTGCCAGCAGTTTGAGCGGGAGGGCCAGAGAGACCCAGTACTTC.

This rearrangement joins TRBV5-5 to TRBJ1-3; D is ambiguous. V was pared by 1 base and J by 1 base, with 9 bases between. Germline loops: CDR1 SGHKS, CDR2 YYEKEE (reference sequence). The CDR3 loop spans 15 amino acids. The CDR3 DNA sequence: TGTGCCAGCAGCTTGTATGAGGTTTCTGGAAACACCATATATTTT. Translated: CASSLYEVSGNTIYF.

The CDR3 spells CASSYEPPSSYNEQFF. The CDR3 DNA reads TGTGCCAGCAGTTACGAACCCCCAAGCTCCTACAATGAGCAGTTCTTC. The chain recombines TRBV6-5 with TRBJ2-1; D not resolved. Trimming took 2 bases from V and 0 from J, leaving 11 bases between them. CDR3 size: 16 residues. Germline V lookup: CDR1 MNHEY, CDR2 SVGAGI.

This clonotype was picked up a small number of times. This chain's CDR3 is CASSPNTGGKGETQYF. CDR3 DNA: TGCGCCAGCAGCCCCAATACAGGGGGCAAGGGAGAGACCCAGTACTTC. The V gene is TRBV4-3, the J gene TRBJ2-5, with 9 bases that match TRBD1. The CDR3 extends over 16 amino acids. Germline CDR1 reads LGHNA; CDR2 reads YSLEER. Trimming removed 4 bases from V and 4 bases from J; junction bases left unmatched: 10.

This clonotype has just a few counts. The V gene is TRBV7-2, the J gene TRBJ2-5; 13 bases line up with TRBD2. Germline V CDR1 and CDR2: SGHTA, FQGNSA. V was clipped by 5 bases and J by 4 bases; unmatched bases: 16. This CDR3 comprises 19 residues. This CDR3 is CASSNGGTSGIGARETQYF. DNA for the CDR3: TGTGCCAGCAGCAACGGGGGGACTAGCGGGATTGGGGCCAGAGAGACCCAGTACTTC.

This clonotype was observed a handful of times. The V call is TRBV28, the J call TRBJ1-2; D may be TRBD1 (5 bases). Germline lookup yields CDR1 MDHEN and CDR2 SYDVKM. This CDR3 contains 15 residues. V was clipped by 2 bases and J by 7 bases, with 17 bases between them. The CDR3 DNA is TGTGCCAGCAGTTTAGGGACTCTGGCGTCAGGTGGCTACACCTTC. This codes for CASSLGTLASGGYTF.